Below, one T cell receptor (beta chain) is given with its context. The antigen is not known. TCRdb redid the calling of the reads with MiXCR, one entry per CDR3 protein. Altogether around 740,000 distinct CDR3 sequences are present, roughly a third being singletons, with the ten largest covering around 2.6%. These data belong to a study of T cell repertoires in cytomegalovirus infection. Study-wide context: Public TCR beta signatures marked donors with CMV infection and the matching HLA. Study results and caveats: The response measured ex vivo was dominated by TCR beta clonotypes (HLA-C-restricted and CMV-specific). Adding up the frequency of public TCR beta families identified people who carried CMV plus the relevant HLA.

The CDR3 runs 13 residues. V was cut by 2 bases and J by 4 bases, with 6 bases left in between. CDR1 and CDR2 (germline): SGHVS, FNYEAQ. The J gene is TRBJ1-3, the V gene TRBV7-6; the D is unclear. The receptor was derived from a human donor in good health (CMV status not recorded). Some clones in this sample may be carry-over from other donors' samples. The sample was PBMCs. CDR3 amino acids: CASSLTEGNTIYF. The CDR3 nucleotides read TGTGCCAGCAGCTTAACGGAGGGAAACACCATATATTTT.